Given below is one TCR beta chain in context. One end of the junction fails to match germline, which may point to a read error. Reverse transcription of roughly 0.45 ug total RNA with a constant-region primer produced TCR beta cDNA. Construction of TCR beta libraries relied on three successive nested multiplex PCR rounds employing slightly modified ARM-PCR. PCR rounds one and two used TRBV1-TRBV30 forward primers with a C-beta reverse primer for roughly 10 cycles each. TCRdb used MiXCR to reprocess the multiplex PCR reads, holding one entry per CDR3 protein. The table lists 20,000 to 25,000 distinct CDR3 sequences, roughly 72% of them singletons. The CDR3 length is 17 residues. Germline values: CDR1 LNHDA, CDR2 SQIVND (reference sequence). These data belong to a study of tumor-infiltrating lymphocytes in primary liver carcinoma. Extraction of RNA together with DNA used roughly 20-32 mg of unsorted bulk tissue. The proportion of viable tumor cells exceeded 80% in every tumor sample.

J is TRBJ1-2 and V is TRBV19; the match to TRBD1 covers 8 bases. Sequenced material: liver tumor tissue from sampling region 1. Indicated subset: tumor region T1, superior pole. This TCR was sampled from a man aged 35 to 55 with primary liver carcinoma and hepatitis B virus infection. CDR3 nucleotides: TGTGCCAGTACCCGAGTTGAGGGACAGGACCTTAACTATGGCTACACCTTT. It is translated as CASTRVEGQDLNYGYTF.